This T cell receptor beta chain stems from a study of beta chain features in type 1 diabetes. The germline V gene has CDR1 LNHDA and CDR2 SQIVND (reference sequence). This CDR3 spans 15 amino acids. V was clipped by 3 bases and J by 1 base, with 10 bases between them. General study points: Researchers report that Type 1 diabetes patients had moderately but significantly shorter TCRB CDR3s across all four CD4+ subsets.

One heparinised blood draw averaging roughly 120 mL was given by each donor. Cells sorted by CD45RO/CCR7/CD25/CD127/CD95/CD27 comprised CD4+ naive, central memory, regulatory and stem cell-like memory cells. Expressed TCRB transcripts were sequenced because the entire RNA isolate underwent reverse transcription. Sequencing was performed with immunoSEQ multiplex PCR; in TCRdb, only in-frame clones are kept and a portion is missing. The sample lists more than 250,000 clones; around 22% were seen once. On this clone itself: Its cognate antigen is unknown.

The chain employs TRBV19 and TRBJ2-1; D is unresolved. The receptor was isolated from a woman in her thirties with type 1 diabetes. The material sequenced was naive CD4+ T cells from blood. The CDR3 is CASSIGVSSYNEQFF. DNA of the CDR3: TGTGCCAGTAGTATCGGAGTATCGTCCTACAATGAGCAGTTCTTC.